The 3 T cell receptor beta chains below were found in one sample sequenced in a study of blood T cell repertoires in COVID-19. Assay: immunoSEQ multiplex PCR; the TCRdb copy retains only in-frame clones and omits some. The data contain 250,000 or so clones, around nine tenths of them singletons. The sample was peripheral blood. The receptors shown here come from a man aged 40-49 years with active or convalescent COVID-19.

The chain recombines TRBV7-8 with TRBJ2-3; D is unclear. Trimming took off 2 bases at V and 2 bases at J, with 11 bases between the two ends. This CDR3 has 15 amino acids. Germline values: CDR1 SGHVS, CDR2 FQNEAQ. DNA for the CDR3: TGTGCCAGCAGCTTATACCAGCGCGTCACAGATACGCAGTATTTT. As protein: CASSLYQRVTDTQYF. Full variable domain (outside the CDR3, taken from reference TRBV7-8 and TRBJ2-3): GAGVSQSPRYKVAKRGQDVALRCDPISGHVSLFWYQQALGQGPEFLTYFQNEAQLDKSGLPSDRFFAERPEGSVSTLKIQRTQQEDSAVYLCASSLYQRVTDTQYFGPGTRLTVL.

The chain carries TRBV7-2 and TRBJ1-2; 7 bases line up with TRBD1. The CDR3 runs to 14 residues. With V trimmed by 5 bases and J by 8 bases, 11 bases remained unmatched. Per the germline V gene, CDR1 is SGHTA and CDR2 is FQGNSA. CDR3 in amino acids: CASSQMDRTGGYTF. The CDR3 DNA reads TGTGCCAGCAGCCAAATGGACAGGACAGGCGGCTACACCTTC.

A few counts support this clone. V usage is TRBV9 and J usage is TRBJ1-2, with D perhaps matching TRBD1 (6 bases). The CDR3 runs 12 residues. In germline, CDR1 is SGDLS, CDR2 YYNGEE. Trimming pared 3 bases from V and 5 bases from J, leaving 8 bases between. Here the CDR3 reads CASSAQGYGYTF. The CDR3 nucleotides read TGTGCCAGCAGCGCCCAGGGGTATGGCTACACCTTC.